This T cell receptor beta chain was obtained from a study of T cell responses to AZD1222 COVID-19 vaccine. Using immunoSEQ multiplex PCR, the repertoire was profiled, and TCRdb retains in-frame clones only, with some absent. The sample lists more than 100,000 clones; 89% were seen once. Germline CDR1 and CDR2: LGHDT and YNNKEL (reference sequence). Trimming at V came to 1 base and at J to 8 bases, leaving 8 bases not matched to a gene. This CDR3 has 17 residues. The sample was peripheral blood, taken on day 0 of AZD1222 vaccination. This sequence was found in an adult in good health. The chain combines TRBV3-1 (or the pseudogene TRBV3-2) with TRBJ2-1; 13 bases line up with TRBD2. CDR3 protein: CASSQVRALAGGDEQFF. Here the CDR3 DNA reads TGTGCCAGCAGCCAAGTGAGAGCACTAGCGGGGGGGGATGAGCAGTTCTTC.